These T cell receptor beta chains were read from a single sample in a study of beta chain features in type 1 diabetes. Clones were read by immunoSEQ multiplex PCR, and TCRdb kept only the in-frame ones, dropping some. The sample lists about 320,000 clones, 14% occurring once. The sample was central memory CD4+ T cells from blood. These TCRs come from a man aged 30-40 years in good health. Both conserved end residues are part of each CDR3. Fields, in order: V gene, CDR3 length, J gene, clone size, CDR3 protein. Size values are once, few and many counts, or a class for expanded clones, and some rows have none.

V: TRBV7-2; length: 11; J: TRBJ2-7; size: -; CDR3: CASSGRYEQYF
V: TRBV15; length: 14; J: TRBJ1-4; size: -; CDR3: CATSTKRAQVELFF
V: TRBV6-1; length: 13; J: TRBJ2-2; size: few; CDR3: CASSDRPTGELFF
V: TRBV5-1; length: 13; J: TRBJ1-1; size: few; CDR3: CASRDQGRTEAFF
V: TRBV6-6; length: 11; J: TRBJ2-1; size: few; CDR3: CASSHLDEQFF
V: TRBV7-3; length: 14; J: TRBJ2-5; size: few; CDR3: CASSRTGGLETQYF
V: TRBV4-3; length: 16; J: TRBJ2-5; size: few; CDR3: CASSQAPDRGGETQYF
V: TRBV6-6; length: 14; J: TRBJ1-1; size: -; CDR3: CASREGRRNTEAFF
V: TRBV7-2; length: 14; J: TRBJ2-1; size: few; CDR3: CASIRDRAYNEQFF
V: TRBV30; length: 14; J: TRBJ2-3; size: few; CDR3: CAWTLAVVVGTQYF
V: TRBV9; length: 14; J: TRBJ2-7; size: -; CDR3: CASSPMDLSYEQYF
V: TRBV7-2; length: 14; J: TRBJ2-3; size: few; CDR3: CASSSDFSTDTQYF
V: TRBV18; length: 12; J: TRBJ1-1; size: many; CDR3: CASSPSAAEAFF
V: TRBV5-1; length: 15; J: TRBJ2-7; size: -; CDR3: CASSLDSSRTYEQYF
V: TRBV7-2; length: 13; J: TRBJ1-5; size: few; CDR3: CASSLVSGQPQHF
V: TRBV7-6; length: 12; J: TRBJ2-3; size: few; CDR3: CASSSGRDTQYF
V: TRBV7-2; length: 15; J: TRBJ1-1; size: -; CDR3: CASSSSGGRLTEAFF
V: TRBV7-2; length: 14; J: TRBJ2-7; size: few; CDR3: CASSLARSSAEQYF
V: TRBV29-1; length: 13; J: TRBJ2-6; size: many; CDR3: CSVGTSGANVLTF
V: TRBV2; length: 13; J: TRBJ1-2; size: few; CDR3: CASSDQGSYGYTF
V: TRBV18; length: 12; J: TRBJ2-5; size: few; CDR3: CASSLSPETQYF
V: TRBV4-1; length: 13; J: TRBJ2-7; size: few; CDR3: CASSQVFGLEQYF
V: TRBV2; length: 14; J: TRBJ2-5; size: once; CDR3: CASSISVGQETQYF
V: TRBV5-1; length: 16; J: TRBJ2-3; size: few; CDR3: CASSSASGIGTDTQYF
V: TRBV6-6; length: 15; J: TRBJ1-6; size: -; CDR3: CASSADGTYNSPLHF
V: TRBV4-1; length: 17; J: TRBJ2-3; size: few; CDR3: CASSLLLGPRALDTQYF
V: TRBV29-1; length: 13; J: TRBJ2-5; size: -; CDR3: CSVERDVYLAQYF
V: TRBV2; length: 14; J: TRBJ1-5; size: few; CDR3: CASRDRGSNQPQHF
V: TRBV6-6; length: 15; J: TRBJ1-6; size: few; CDR3: CASSGGRGFYSPLHF
V: TRBV27; length: 13; J: TRBJ1-2; size: few; CDR3: CASSFGRDYGYTF
V: TRBV19; length: 12; J: TRBJ1-1; size: -; CDR3: CASSKRGTEAFF
V: TRBV5-6; length: 17; J: TRBJ2-6; size: -; CDR3: CASSLVLGTNFANVLTF
V: TRBV16; length: 14; J: TRBJ1-1; size: few; CDR3: CASSQSRMNTEAFF
V: TRBV19; length: 16; J: TRBJ2-1; size: few; CDR3: CASSPLKMRGYNEQFF
V: TRBV30; length: 13; J: TRBJ1-2; size: -; CDR3: CAWRPGGNYGYTF
V: TRBV15; length: 18; J: TRBJ2-1; size: -; CDR3: CATSRDLGGTSVYNEQFF
V: TRBV5-4; length: 13; J: TRBJ2-1; size: few; CDR3: CASTLDRVNEQFF
V: TRBV7-2; length: 15; J: TRBJ2-1; size: few; CDR3: CASSFPAESGREQFF
V: TRBV4-1; length: 18; J: TRBJ2-1; size: few; CDR3: CASSQEVASAGVGNEQFF
V: TRBV5-4; length: 13; J: TRBJ1-5; size: few; CDR3: CASSLGGDQPQHF
V: TRBV7-2; length: 15; J: TRBJ2-1; size: few; CDR3: CASSLVKGAHNEQFF
V: TRBV30; length: 14; J: TRBJ2-5; size: -; CDR3: CAWTQGGGGETQYF
V: TRBV14; length: 15; J: TRBJ2-1; size: many; CDR3: CASSQDRTIRNEQFF
V: TRBV2; length: 15; J: TRBJ2-2; size: few; CDR3: CASRGLATNTGELFF
V: TRBV9; length: 12; J: TRBJ2-2; size: -; CDR3: CASSASLGELFF
V: TRBV25-1; length: 15; J: TRBJ1-6; size: few; CDR3: CASSEYDRTTAPLHF
V: TRBV27; length: 14; J: TRBJ1-2; size: -; CDR3: CASSERGTDYGYTF
V: TRBV7-9; length: 14; J: TRBJ1-5; size: many; CDR3: CASSSGTSSWAQHF
V: TRBV11-2; length: 15; J: TRBJ1-4; size: many; CDR3: CASSPRGATNEKLFF
V: TRBV7-2; length: 15; J: -; size: -; CDR3: CASSLGTVNTGELFF